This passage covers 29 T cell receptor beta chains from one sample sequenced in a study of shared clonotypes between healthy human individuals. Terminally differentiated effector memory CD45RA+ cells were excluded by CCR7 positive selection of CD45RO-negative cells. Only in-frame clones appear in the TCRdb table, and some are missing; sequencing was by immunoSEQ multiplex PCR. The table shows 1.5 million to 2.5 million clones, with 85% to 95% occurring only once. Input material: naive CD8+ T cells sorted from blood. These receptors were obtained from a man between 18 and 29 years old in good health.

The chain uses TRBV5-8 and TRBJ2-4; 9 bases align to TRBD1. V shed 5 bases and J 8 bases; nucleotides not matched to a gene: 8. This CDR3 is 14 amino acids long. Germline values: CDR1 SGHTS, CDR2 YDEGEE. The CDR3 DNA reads TGTGCCAGCAGACGACAGGGGGTGTTGGACATTCAGTACTTC. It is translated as CASRRQGVLDIQYF.

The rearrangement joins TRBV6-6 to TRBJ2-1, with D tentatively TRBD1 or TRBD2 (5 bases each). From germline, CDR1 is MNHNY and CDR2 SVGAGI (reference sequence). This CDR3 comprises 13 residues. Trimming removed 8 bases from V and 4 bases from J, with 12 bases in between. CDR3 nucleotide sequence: TGTGCCAGCGGGTCCGGGGCATACAATGAGCAGTTCTTC. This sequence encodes CASGSGAYNEQFF.

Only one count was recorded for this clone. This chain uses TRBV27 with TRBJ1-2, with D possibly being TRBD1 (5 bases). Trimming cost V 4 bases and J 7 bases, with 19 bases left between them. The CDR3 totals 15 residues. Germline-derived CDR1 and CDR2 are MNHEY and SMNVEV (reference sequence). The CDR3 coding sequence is TGTGCCAGCAGTTCGGGGCCTAATTGGGTCGGTGGCTACACCTTC. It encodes CASSSGPNWVGGYTF.

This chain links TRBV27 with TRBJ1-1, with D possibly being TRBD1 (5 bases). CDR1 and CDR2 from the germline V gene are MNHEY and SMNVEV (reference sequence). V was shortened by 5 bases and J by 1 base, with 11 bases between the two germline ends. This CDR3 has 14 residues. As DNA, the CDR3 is TGTGCCAGCAGTCTAGACAGCGAGAACACTGAAGCTTTCTTT. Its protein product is CASSLDSENTEAFF.

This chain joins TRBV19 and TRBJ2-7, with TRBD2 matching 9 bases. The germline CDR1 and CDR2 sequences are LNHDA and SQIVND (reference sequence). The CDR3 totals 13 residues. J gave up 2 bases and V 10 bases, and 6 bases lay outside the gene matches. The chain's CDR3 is CATRLADAYEQYF. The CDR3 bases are TGTGCCACCAGACTAGCGGACGCCTACGAGCAGTACTTC.

Here the CDR3 reads CASSLKEDSRWTGELFF. The CDR3, as DNA: TGTGCCAGCAGCTTAAAAGAGGACTCCCGATGGACCGGGGAGCTGTTTTTT. This chain joins TRBV7-2 and TRBJ2-2, with D tentatively TRBD2 (5 bases). CDR1 SGHTA and CDR2 FQGNSA come from the germline V gene. Trimming removed 2 bases from V and 5 bases from J, with 18 bases in between. The CDR3 loop spans 17 amino acids.

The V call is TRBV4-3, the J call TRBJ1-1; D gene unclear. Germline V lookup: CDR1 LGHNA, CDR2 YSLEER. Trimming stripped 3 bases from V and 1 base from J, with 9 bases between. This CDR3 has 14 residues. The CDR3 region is CASSHQGANTEAFF. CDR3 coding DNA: TGCGCCAGCAGCCACCAAGGAGCGAACACTGAAGCTTTCTTT.

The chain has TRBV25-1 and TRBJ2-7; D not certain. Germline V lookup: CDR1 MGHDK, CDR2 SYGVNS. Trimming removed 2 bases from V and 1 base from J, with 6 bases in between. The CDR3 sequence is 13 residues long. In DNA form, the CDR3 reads TGTGCCAGCAGTGAAGAACAGTCCTACGAGCAGTACTTC. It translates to CASSEEQSYEQYF.

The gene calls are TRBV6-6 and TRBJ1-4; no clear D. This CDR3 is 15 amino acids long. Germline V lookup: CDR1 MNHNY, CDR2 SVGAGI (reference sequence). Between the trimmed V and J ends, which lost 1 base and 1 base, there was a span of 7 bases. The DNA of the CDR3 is TGTGCCAGCAGTTACTTAGAAGGAACTAATGAAAAACTGTTTTTT. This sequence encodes CASSYLEGTNEKLFF.

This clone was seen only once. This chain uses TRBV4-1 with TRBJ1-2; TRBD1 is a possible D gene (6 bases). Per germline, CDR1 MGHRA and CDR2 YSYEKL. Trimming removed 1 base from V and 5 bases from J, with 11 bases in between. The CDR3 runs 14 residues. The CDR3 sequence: CASSQARGQYGYTF. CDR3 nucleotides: TGCGCCAGCAGCCAAGCCAGGGGCCAATATGGCTACACCTTC.

Written as DNA, the CDR3 is TGCAGCGTGGCTGACAGGTCTACGTCCTACGAGCAGTACTTC. Amino acids: CSVADRSTSYEQYF. This chain connects TRBV29-1 to TRBJ2-7, with D perhaps TRBD1 (6 bases). The CDR3 is made up of 14 amino acids. CDR1 and CDR2 from the germline V gene are SQVTM and ANQGSEA. The V and J ends lost 6 bases and 1 base respectively, with 16 bases between them.

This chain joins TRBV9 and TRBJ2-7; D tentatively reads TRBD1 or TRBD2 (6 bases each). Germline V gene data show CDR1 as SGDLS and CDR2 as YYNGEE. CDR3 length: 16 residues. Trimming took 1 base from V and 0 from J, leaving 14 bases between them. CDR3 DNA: TGTGCCAGCAGCGTAAGTGGAGGGGGGAGCTCCTACGAGCAGTACTTC. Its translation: CASSVSGGGSSYEQYF.

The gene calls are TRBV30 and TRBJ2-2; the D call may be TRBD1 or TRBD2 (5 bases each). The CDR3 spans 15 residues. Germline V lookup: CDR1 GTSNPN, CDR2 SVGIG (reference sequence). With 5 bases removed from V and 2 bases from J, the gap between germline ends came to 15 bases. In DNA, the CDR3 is TGTGCCTGGGTAAACGGGGCTTTAAACACCGGGGAGCTGTTTTTT. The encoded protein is CAWVNGALNTGELFF.

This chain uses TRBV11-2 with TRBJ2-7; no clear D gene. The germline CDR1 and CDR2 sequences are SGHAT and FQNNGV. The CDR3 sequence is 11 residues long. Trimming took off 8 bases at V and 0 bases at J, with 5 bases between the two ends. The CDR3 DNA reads TGTGCCAGCTTAAGCTCCTACGAGCAGTACTTC. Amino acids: CASLSSYEQYF.

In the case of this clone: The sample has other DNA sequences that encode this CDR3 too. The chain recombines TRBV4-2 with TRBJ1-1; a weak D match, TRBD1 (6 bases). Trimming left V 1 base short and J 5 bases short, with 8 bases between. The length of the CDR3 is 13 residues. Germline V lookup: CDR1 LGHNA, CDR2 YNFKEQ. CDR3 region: CASSQGRGTEAFF. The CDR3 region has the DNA TGTGCCAGCAGCCAAGGTAGGGGGACTGAAGCTTTCTTT.

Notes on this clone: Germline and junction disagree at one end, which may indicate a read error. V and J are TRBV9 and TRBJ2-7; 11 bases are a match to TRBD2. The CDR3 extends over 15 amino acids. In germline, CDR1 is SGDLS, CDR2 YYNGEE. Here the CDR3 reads CASSVGGGLADYLDF. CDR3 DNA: TGTGCCAGCAGCGTAGGAGGGGGACTAGCGGACTACTTGGACTTC.

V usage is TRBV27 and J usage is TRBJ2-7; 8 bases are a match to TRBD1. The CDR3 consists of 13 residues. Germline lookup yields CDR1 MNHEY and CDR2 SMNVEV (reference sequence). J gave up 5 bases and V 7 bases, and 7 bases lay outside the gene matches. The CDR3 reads CASTRTGKDEQYF. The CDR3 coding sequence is TGTGCCAGCACGAGGACAGGGAAAGACGAGCAGTACTTC.

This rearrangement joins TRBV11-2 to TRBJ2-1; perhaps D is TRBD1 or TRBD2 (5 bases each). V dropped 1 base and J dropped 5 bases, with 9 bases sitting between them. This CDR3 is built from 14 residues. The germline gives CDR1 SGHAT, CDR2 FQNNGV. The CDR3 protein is CASSLGGANNEQFF. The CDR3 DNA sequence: TGTGCCAGCAGCTTAGGAGGGGCCAACAATGAGCAGTTCTTC.

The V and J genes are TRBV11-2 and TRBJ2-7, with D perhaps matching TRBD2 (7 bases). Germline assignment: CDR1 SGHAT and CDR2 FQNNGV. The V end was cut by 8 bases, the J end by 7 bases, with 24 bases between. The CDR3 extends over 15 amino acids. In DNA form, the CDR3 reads TGTGCCAGCCGCCCGGGGGGCGGGATCCTAGGGGAGCAGTACTTC. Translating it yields CASRPGGGILGEQYF. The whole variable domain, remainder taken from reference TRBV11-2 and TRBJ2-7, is EAGVAQSPRYKIIEKRQSVAFWCNPISGHATLYWYQQILGQGPKLLIQFQNNGVVDDSQLPKDRFSAERLKGVDSTLKIQPAKLEDSAVYLCASRPGGGILGEQYFGPGTRLTVT.

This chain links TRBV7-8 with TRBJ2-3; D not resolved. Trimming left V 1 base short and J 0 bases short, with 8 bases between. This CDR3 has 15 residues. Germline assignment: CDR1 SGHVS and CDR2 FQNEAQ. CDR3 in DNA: TGTGCCAGCAGCTTAGGCGGTGCTAGCACAGATACGCAGTATTTT. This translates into CASSLGGASTDTQYF.

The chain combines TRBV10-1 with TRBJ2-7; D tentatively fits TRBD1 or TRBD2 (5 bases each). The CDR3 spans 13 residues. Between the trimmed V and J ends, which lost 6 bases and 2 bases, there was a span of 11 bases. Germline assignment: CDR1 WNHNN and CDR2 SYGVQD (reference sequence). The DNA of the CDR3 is TGCGCCAGCAGGACAGAGGGTACCTACGAGCAGTACTTC. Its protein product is CASRTEGTYEQYF.

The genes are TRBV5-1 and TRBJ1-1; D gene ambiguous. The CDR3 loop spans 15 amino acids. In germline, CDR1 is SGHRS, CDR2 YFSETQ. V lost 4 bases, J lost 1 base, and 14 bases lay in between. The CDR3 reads CASSPEVGRNTEAFF. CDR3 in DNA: TGCGCCAGCAGCCCAGAGGTAGGGAGGAACACTGAAGCTTTCTTT.

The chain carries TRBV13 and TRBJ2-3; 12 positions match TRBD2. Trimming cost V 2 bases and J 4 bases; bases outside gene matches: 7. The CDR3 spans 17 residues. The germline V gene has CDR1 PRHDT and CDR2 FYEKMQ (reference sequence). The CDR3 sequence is CASSLMLAGGHSDTQYF. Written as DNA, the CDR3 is TGTGCCAGCAGCTTAATGCTAGCGGGGGGGCACTCAGATACGCAGTATTTT.

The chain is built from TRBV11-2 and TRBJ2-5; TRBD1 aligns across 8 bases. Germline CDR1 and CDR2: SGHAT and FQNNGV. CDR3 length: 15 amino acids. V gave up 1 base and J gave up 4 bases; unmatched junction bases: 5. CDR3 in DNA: TGTGCCAGCAGCTTAGCACCTGACAGGGGAGAGACCCAGTACTTC. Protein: CASSLAPDRGETQYF.

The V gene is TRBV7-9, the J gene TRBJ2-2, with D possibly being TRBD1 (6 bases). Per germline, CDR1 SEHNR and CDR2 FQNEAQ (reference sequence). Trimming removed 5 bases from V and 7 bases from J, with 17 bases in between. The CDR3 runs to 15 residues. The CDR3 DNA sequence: TGTGCCAGCAGCCCGCCCGGGACAATCGTCGGGGAGCTGTTTTTT. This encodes CASSPPGTIVGELFF.

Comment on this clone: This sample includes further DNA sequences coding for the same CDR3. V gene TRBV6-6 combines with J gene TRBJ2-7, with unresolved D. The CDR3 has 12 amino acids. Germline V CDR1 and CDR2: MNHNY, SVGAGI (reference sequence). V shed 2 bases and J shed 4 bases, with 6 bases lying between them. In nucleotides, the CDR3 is TGTGCCAGCAGTTACGTCAGGTACGAGCAGTACTTC. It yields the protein CASSYVRYEQYF.

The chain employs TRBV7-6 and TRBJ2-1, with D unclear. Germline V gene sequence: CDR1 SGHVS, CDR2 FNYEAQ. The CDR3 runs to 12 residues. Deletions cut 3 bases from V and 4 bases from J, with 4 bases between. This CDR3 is CASSFPYNEQFF. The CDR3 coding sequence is TGTGCCAGCAGCTTCCCTTACAATGAGCAGTTCTTC.

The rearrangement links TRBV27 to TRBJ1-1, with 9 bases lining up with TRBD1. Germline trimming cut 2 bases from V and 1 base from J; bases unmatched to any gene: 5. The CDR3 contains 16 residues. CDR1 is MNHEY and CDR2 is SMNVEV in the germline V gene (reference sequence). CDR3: CASSLQGGQGNTEAFF. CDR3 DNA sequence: TGTGCCAGCAGTTTACAGGGGGGACAGGGGAACACTGAAGCTTTCTTT.

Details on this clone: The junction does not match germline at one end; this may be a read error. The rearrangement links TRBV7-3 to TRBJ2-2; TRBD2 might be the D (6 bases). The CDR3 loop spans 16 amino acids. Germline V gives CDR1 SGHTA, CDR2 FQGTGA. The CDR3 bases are TGTGCCAGCAGCCTAACCCCGGGAGTTGACACCGGGGAGCTGTTTTTT. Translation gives CASSLTPGVDTGELFF.